This is a list of T cell receptor beta chains from one sample in a study of shared clonotypes between healthy human individuals. Generated by immunoSEQ multiplex PCR, the TCRdb table keeps only in-frame clones and is missing some. The sample records over 2 million clones, about 90% being singletons. Sequenced sample: naive CD4+ T cells from PBMCs. Receptors originate from a man aged 18 to 30 in good health. Some clones in this sample may be carry-over from other donors' samples. Both conserved end residues are part of each CDR3. D genes are given only for firm matches.

V | D | CDR3
TRBV5-1 | TRBD1 | CASSFAQGAREQYF
TRBV5-1 | TRBD1 | CASSLGTGGQPQHF
TRBV27 | TRBD1 | CASSRDRGHGYTF
TRBV11-3 | TRBD2 | CASSLAGLAGGVFF
TRBV9 | NA | CASTPGRAGNTIYF
TRBV7-8 | TRBD1 | CASSLPGQGARYEQYF
TRBV7-6 | NA | CASSPDRREAFSYGYTF
TRBV4-3 | TRBD1 | CASSQNRDRGPFAKNIQYF
TRBV28 | NA | CASSLSGPHAFF
TRBV27 | TRBD1 | CASRGTGKERSYEQYF
TRBV27 | TRBD2 | CASTLQKREGLRNEQFF
TRBV5-5 | NA | CASSPLVFVGGEAFF
TRBV5-1 | TRBD2 | CASTVGLAGGSFYSYEQYF
TRBV10-2 | NA | CASSDSTPAGTQYF
TRBV5-6 | NA | CASSWGGLSNQPQHF
TRBV30 | NA | CACTGPAVDEQYF
TRBV6-4 | NA | CASSPEQGGNQPQHF
TRBV19 | TRBD1 | CASKDRAIYGYTF
TRBV9 | NA | CASSVQGGGNQPQHF
TRBV27 | NA | CASSSPPRGTQYF
TRBV30 | TRBD2 | CAGDQGLHTGNEQFF
TRBV18 | NA | CASSPSILGVAPNTEAFF
TRBV7-3 | NA | CASSLSSGTTEAFF
TRBV9 | NA | CASSSGQSYGYTF
TRBV2 | NA | CASSGATDSTDTQYF
TRBV9 | TRBD1 | CASSVDARDSSGNTIYF
TRBV5-1 | NA | CASSLIRGIEQFF